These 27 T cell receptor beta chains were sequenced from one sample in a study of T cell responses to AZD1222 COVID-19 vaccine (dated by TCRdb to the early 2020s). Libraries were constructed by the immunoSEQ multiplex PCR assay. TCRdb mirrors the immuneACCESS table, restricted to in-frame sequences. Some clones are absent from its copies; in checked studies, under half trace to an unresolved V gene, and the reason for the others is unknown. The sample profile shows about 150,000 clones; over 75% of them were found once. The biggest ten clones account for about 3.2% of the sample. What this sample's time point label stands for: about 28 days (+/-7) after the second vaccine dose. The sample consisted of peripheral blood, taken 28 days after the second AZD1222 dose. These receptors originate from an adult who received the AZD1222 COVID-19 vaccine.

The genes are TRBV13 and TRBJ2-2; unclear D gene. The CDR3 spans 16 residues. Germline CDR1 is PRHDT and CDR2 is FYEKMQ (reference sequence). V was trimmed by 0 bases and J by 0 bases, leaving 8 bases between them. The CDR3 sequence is CASSLGRNPNTGELFF. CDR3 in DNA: TGTGCCAGCAGCTTAGGACGGAACCCGAACACCGGGGAGCTGTTTTTT.

The CDR3 coding sequence is TGTGCCAGCAGCATAGGGGCCAGGGGGGGTGGCTACACCTTC. It is translated as CASSIGARGGGYTF. V gene TRBV6-5 combines with J gene TRBJ1-2; 7 bases are shared with TRBD1. Trimming cost V 6 bases and J 7 bases; bases outside gene matches: 11. Germline V gene lookup returns CDR1 MNHEY and CDR2 SVGAGI. The length of the CDR3 is 14 residues.

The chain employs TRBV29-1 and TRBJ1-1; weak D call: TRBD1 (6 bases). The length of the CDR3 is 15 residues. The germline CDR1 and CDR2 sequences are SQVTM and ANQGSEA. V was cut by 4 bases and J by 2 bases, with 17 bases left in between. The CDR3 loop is CSVVRGGGLNTEAFF. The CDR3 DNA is TGCAGCGTTGTGAGGGGAGGGGGGCTAAACACTGAAGCTTTCTTT.

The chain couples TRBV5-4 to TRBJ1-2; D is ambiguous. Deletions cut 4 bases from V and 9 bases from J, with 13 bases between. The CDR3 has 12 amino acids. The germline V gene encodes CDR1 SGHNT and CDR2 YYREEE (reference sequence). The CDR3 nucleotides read TGTGCCAGCAGCCCCACCACGGGAAGCTACACCTTC. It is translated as CASSPTTGSYTF.

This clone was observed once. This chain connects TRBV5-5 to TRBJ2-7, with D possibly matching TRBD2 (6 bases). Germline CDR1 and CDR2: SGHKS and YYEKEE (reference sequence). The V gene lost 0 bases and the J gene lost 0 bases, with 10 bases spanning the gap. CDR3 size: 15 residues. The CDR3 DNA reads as TGTGCCAGCAGCTTGGTGGCGGGGACCTCCTACGAGCAGTACTTC. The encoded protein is CASSLVAGTSYEQYF.

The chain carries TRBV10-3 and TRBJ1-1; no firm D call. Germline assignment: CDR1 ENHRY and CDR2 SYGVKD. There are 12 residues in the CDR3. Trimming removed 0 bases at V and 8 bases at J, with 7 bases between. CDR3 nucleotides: TGTGCCATCAGTGAGTCCGGAGTAGAAGCTTTCTTT. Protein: CAISESGVEAFF.

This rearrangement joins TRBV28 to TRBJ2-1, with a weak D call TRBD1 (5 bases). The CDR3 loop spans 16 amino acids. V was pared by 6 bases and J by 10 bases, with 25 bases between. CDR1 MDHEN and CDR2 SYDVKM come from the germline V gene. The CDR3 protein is CASSQSDSIVRAEQFF. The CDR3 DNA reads TGTGCCAGCAGCCAGAGTGACAGTATAGTTCGGGCGGAGCAGTTCTTC. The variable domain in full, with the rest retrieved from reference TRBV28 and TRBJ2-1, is DVKVTQSSRYLVKRTGEKVFLECVQDMDHENMFWYRQDPGLGLRLIYFSYDVKMKEKGDIPEGYSVSREKKERFSLILESASTNQTSMYLCASSQSDSIVRAEQFFGPGTRLTVL.

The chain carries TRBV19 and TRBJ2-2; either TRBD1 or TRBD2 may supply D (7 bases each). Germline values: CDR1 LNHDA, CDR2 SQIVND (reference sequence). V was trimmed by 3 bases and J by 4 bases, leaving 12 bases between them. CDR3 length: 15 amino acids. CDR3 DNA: TGTGCCAGTAGTATTCAGGGGGAGGGCACCGGGGAGCTGTTTTTT. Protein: CASSIQGEGTGELFF.

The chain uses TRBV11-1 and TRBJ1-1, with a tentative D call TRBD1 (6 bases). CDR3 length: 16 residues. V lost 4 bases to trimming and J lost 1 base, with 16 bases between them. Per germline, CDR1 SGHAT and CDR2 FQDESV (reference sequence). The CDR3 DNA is TGTGCCAGCAGCTCCCAGGGGAAGGGAACGAACACTGAAGCTTTCTTT. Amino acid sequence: CASSSQGKGTNTEAFF.

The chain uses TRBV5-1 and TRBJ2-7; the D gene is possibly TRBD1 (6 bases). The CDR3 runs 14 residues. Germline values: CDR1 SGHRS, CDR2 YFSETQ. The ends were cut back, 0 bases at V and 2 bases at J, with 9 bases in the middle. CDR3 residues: CASSLEQGPYEQYF. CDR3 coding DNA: TGCGCCAGCAGCTTGGAACAGGGCCCCTACGAGCAGTACTTC.

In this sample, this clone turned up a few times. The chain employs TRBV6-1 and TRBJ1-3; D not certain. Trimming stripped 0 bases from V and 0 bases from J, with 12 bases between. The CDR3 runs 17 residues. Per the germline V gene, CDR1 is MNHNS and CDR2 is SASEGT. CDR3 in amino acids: CASSEALPVTSGNTIYF. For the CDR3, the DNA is TGTGCCAGCAGTGAAGCTCTACCGGTGACCTCTGGAAACACCATATATTTT.

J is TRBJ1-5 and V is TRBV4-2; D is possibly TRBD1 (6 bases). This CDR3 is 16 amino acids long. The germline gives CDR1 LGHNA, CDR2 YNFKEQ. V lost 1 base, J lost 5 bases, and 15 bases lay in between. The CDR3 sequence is CASSQGGGQPDQPQHF. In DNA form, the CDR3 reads TGTGCCAGCAGCCAAGGGGGAGGACAGCCTGATCAGCCCCAGCATTTT.

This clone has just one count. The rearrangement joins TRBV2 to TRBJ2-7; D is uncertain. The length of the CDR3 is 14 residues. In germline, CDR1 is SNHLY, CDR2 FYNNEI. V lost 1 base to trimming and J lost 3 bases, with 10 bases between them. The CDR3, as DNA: TGTGCCAGCAGTGAAGGTGCTAGTATCTACGAGCAGTACTTC. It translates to CASSEGASIYEQYF.

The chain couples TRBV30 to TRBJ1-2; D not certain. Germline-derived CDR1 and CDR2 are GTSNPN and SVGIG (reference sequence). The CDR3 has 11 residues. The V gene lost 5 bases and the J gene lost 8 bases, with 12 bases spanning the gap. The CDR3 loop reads CAWGRSGGYTF. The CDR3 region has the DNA TGTGCCTGGGGACGATCGGGAGGCTACACCTTC.

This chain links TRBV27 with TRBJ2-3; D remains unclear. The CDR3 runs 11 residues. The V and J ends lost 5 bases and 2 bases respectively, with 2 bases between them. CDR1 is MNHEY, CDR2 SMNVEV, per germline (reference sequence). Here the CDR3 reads CASSHTDTQYF. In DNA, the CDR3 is TGTGCCAGCAGTCACACAGATACGCAGTATTTT.

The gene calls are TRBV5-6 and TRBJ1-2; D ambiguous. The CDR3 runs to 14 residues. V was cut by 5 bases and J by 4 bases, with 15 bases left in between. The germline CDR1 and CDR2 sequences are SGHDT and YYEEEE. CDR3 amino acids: CASRSQANSYGYTF. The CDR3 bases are TGTGCCAGCAGGAGCCAGGCTAATTCCTATGGCTACACCTTC.

The CDR3, as DNA: TGTGCCAGCAGCTTCGAAGGGACTAGCGGAATCTACGAGCAGTACTTC. Its protein product is CASSFEGTSGIYEQYF. The chain links TRBV5-4 to TRBJ2-7, with TRBD2 identical over 11 bases. The CDR3 sequence is 16 residues long. The V and J ends lost 2 bases and 3 bases, in that order; junction bases with no gene match: 7. The germline V gene has CDR1 SGHNT and CDR2 YYREEE (reference sequence).

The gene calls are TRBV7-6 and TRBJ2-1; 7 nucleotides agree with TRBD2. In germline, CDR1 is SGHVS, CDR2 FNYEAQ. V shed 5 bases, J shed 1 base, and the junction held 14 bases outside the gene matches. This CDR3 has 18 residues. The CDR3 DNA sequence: TGTGCCAGCAGCCCTACCCATTCAGCGGGACGTTCCTACAATGAGCAGTTCTTC. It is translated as CASSPTHSAGRSYNEQFF.

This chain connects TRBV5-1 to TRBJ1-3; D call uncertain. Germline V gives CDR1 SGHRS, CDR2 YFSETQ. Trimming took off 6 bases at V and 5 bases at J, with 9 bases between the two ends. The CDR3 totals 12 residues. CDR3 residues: CASNTPRNTIYF. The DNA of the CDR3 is TGCGCCAGCAATACCCCAAGAAACACCATATATTTT.

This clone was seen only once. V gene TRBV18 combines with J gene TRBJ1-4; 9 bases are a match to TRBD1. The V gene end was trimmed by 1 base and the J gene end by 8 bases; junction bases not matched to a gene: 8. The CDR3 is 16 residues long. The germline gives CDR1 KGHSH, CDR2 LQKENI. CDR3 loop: CASSPLSGTGNEKLFF. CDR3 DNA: TGTGCCAGCTCACCACTGTCCGGGACAGGGAACGAAAAACTGTTTTTT.

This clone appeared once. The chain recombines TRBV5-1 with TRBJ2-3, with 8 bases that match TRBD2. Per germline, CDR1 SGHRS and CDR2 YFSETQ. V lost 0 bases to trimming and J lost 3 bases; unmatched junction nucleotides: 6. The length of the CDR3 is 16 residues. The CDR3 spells CASSLVTSGGTDTQYF. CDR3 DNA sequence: TGCGCCAGCAGCTTGGTTACTAGCGGAGGAACAGATACGCAGTATTTT.

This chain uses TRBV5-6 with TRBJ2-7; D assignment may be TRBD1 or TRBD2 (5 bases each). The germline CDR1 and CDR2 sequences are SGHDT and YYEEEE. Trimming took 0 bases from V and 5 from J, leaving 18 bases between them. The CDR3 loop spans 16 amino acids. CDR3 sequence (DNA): TGTGCCAGCAGCTTGGCCCCCGGGACCTTGCGTAACGAGCAGTACTTC. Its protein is CASSLAPGTLRNEQYF.

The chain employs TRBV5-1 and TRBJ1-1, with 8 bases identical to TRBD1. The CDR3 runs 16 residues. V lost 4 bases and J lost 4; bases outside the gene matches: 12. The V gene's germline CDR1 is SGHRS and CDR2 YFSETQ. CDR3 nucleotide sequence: TGCGCCAGCAGCCTTCAGGGAACAGGGGGAATCACTGAAGCTTTCTTT. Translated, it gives CASSLQGTGGITEAFF.

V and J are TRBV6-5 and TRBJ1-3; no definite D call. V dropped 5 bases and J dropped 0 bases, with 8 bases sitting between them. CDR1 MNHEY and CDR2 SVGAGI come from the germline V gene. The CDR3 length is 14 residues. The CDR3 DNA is TGTGCCAGCAGTCTTACGAACTCTGGAAACACCATATATTTT. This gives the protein CASSLTNSGNTIYF.

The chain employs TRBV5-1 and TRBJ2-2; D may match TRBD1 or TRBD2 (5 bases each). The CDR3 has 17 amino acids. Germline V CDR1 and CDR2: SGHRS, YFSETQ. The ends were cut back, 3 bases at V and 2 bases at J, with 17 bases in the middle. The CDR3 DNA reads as TGCGCCAGCAGCTCCGGGACCCTCGGACCTAACACCGGGGAGCTGTTTTTT. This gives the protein CASSSGTLGPNTGELFF.

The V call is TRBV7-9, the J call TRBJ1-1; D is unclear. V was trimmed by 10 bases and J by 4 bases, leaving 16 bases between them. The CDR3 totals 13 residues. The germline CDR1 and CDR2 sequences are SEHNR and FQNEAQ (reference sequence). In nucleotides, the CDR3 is TGTGCCACTAGGGAGGCGGAGGCCACTGAAGCTTTCTTT. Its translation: CATREAEATEAFF.

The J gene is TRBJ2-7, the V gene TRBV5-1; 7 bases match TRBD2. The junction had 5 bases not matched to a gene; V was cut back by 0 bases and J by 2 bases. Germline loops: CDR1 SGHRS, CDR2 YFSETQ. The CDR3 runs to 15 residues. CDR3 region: CASSLAGGWAYEQYF. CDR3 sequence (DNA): TGCGCCAGCAGCTTGGCGGGGGGATGGGCCTACGAGCAGTACTTC.